These 30 T cell receptor beta chains originate from one sample sequenced in a study of blood T cell repertoires in COVID-19. Sequenced by immunoSEQ multiplex PCR; TCRdb stores in-frame clones only, minus some. The sample yields tens of thousands of clones, around 90% seen once. Sequencing was done on a sample of peripheral blood. These receptors originate from a human donor in a cohort sampled during active COVID-19.

In this sample, this clone turned up a few times. V is TRBV4-2 and J is TRBJ2-7, with TRBD1 identical over 10 bases. CDR3 length equals 17 residues. With V trimmed by 1 base and J by 1 base, 7 bases remained unmatched. Germline loops: CDR1 LGHNA, CDR2 YNFKEQ. In DNA form, the CDR3 reads TGTGCCAGCAGCCAAGCTCAGGGGACAGGGGCTTCCTACGAGCAGTACTTC. It codes for CASSQAQGTGASYEQYF.

This clone has more than one count but fewer than ten. The chain links TRBV6-6 to TRBJ1-3; D call uncertain. CDR3 length equals 14 residues. Germline V gives CDR1 MNHNY, CDR2 SVGAGI (reference sequence). V was trimmed by 2 bases and J by 2 bases, leaving 7 bases between them. Written as DNA, the CDR3 is TGTGCCAGCAGTTACGTGGCAGCTGGAAACACCATATATTTT. It codes for CASSYVAAGNTIYF.

The chain recombines TRBV7-9 with TRBJ2-5, with 10 bases identical to TRBD1. V gave up 6 bases and J gave up 0 bases; unmatched junction bases: 7. From germline, CDR1 is SEHNR and CDR2 FQNEAQ (reference sequence). The CDR3 spans 16 residues. The CDR3 coding sequence is TGTGCCAGCAGTCGCGGGACAGGGGAGTACCAAGAGACCCAGTACTTC. Its translation: CASSRGTGEYQETQYF.

By share, this clone ranks as medium-sized. The chain joins TRBV6-6 to TRBJ1-5; TRBD1 matches 7 bases. The CDR3 covers 14 residues. V was pared by 10 bases and J by 4 bases, with 10 bases of the junction left unmatched. Germline CDR1 and CDR2: MNHNY and SVGAGI (reference sequence). CDR3 sequence (DNA): TGTGCCACCTATCAGAGGGGGCATAATCAGCCCCAGCATTTT. This translates into CATYQRGHNQPQHF.

The V call is TRBV28, the J call TRBJ2-7; 8 bases fit TRBD1. CDR1 is MDHEN and CDR2 is SYDVKM in the germline V gene. CDR3 size: 14 residues. The J segment lost 6 bases and the V segment lost 5 bases, leaving 9 bases of the junction unmatched. The CDR3: CASSPPLTGGEQYF. The CDR3 DNA follows: TGTGCCAGCAGTCCCCCCCTAACAGGGGGCGAGCAGTACTTC.

The chain recombines TRBV19 with TRBJ2-6; weak D call: TRBD2 (5 bases). The CDR3 is 15 amino acids. V shed 7 bases and J shed 0 bases, with 10 bases lying between them. From germline, CDR1 is LNHDA and CDR2 SQIVND (reference sequence). The CDR3 protein is CASTPGFSGANVLTF. The CDR3 nucleotides read TGTGCCAGTACTCCGGGGTTCTCTGGGGCCAACGTCCTGACTTTC.

V and J are TRBV5-1 and TRBJ2-7; 11 bases line up with TRBD1. Germline values: CDR1 SGHRS, CDR2 YFSETQ. Trimming cost V 4 bases and J 3 bases; bases outside gene matches: 6. The CDR3 contains 15 residues. CDR3 residues: CASSDPGQGGYEQYF. CDR3 DNA sequence: TGCGCCAGCAGCGACCCGGGACAGGGGGGCTACGAGCAGTACTTC.

The chain uses TRBV7-9 and TRBJ2-7; D perhaps matches TRBD1 (5 bases). V lost 0 bases, J lost 4 bases, and 13 bases lay in between. Germline CDR1 is SEHNR and CDR2 is FQNEAQ (reference sequence). The CDR3 extends over 15 amino acids. This chain's CDR3 is CASSLAGRVKYEQYF. The CDR3, as DNA: TGTGCCAGCAGCTTAGCAGGCAGGGTTAAGTACGAGCAGTACTTC.

The chain couples TRBV20-1 to TRBJ2-7; perhaps TRBD2 as D (5 bases). Trimming pared 3 bases from V and 2 bases from J, leaving 14 bases between. CDR3 size: 14 residues. The germline gives CDR1 DFQATT, CDR2 SNEGSKA (reference sequence). CDR3 loop: CSASRDNKAYEQYF. CDR3 nucleotides: TGCAGTGCTAGTCGGGATAACAAAGCCTACGAGCAGTACTTC.

The V gene is TRBV28, the J gene TRBJ1-2, with unresolved D. The CDR3 has 13 residues. Germline lookup yields CDR1 MDHEN and CDR2 SYDVKM. Trimming stripped 1 base from V and 7 bases from J, with 10 bases between. Written as DNA, the CDR3 is TGTGCCAGCAGTTTATCGGGTTTGGGTGGCTACACCTTC. Its translation is CASSLSGLGGYTF.

In this sample, this clone turned up a few times. The V and J genes are TRBV27 and TRBJ2-1, with D perhaps matching TRBD1 (6 bases). CDR1 and CDR2 from the germline V gene are MNHEY and SMNVEV (reference sequence). This CDR3 region has 13 residues. The V and J ends lost 3 bases and 6 bases respectively, with 9 bases between them. CDR3 protein: CASSLDRRNEQFF. As DNA, the CDR3 is TGTGCCAGCAGTTTGGACAGACGCAATGAGCAGTTCTTC.

V usage is TRBV9 and J usage is TRBJ2-7, with 8 bases identical to TRBD1. Germline CDR1 and CDR2: SGDLS and YYNGEE. This CDR3 comprises 14 residues. J was trimmed by 5 bases and V by 4 bases; bases with no gene match: 8. Here the CDR3 reads CASSTRDRPNEQYF. CDR3 bases: TGTGCCAGCAGCACGCGGGACAGGCCGAACGAGCAGTACTTC.

The chain joins TRBV14 to TRBJ1-1; tentative D call: TRBD1 (5 bases). This CDR3 has 13 amino acids. Germline-derived CDR1 and CDR2 are SGHDN and FVKESK. Deletions cut 2 bases from V and 12 bases from J, with 16 bases between. DNA for the CDR3: TGTGCCAGCAGCCAACACCAGGGATGGAGATCTTTCTTT. It translates to CASSQHQGWRSFF.

This chain connects TRBV13 to TRBJ2-4; 10 bases map to TRBD2. V was pared by 5 bases and J by 6 bases, with 16 bases of the junction left unmatched. Per the germline V gene, CDR1 is PRHDT and CDR2 is FYEKMQ (reference sequence). The CDR3 has 18 residues. CDR3 loop: CASSARLPLSGRGNIQYF. The CDR3 DNA is TGTGCCAGCAGCGCCCGTCTACCACTAAGCGGGAGGGGAAACATTCAGTACTTC.

The chain uses TRBV14 and TRBJ2-5, with 10 bases that match TRBD2. The CDR3 is 15 amino acids. The germline V gene has CDR1 SGHDN and CDR2 FVKESK. V trimming: 1 base; J trimming: 1 base; junction bases outside the gene matches: 0. The CDR3: CASSQGTSGQETQYF. The CDR3 DNA reads as TGTGCCAGCAGCCAAGGGACTAGCGGCCAAGAGACCCAGTACTTC. The full variable domain, with the rest looked up from reference TRBV14 and TRBJ2-5, is EAGVTQFPSHSVIEKGQTVTLRCDPISGHDNLYWYRRVMGKEIKFLLHFVKESKQDESGMPNNRFLAERTGGTYSTLKVQPAELEDSGVYFCASSQGTSGQETQYFGPGTRLLVL.

V is TRBV19 and J is TRBJ1-5; D is possibly TRBD1 (6 bases). V lost 3 bases to trimming and J lost 0 bases, with 12 bases between them. The CDR3 is made up of 16 amino acids. The V gene's germline CDR1 is LNHDA and CDR2 SQIVND (reference sequence). CDR3 sequence (DNA): TGTGCCAGTAGTATTCAAGGGGGTTATAGCAATCAGCCCCAGCATTTT. This sequence encodes CASSIQGGYSNQPQHF.

The rearrangement links TRBV28 to TRBJ1-2; 7 bases line up with TRBD1. The CDR3 is made up of 15 amino acids. With V trimmed by 5 bases and J by 4 bases, 10 bases remained unmatched. Germline V lookup: CDR1 MDHEN, CDR2 SYDVKM. CDR3 protein: CASSSPRTGAYGYTF. CDR3 DNA sequence: TGTGCCAGCAGTAGCCCCCGGACAGGAGCCTATGGCTACACCTTC.

A single count supports this clone. The chain couples TRBV5-1 to TRBJ1-3; D is ambiguous. Germline CDR1 is SGHRS and CDR2 is YFSETQ. CDR3 length: 15 amino acids. V dropped 1 base and J dropped 2 bases, with 10 bases sitting between them. The CDR3 loop is CASSLNPETGNTIYF. CDR3 nucleotides: TGCGCCAGCAGCTTGAACCCGGAGACTGGAAACACCATATATTTT.

The J gene is TRBJ2-3, the V gene TRBV5-8, with unresolved D. The CDR3 spans 15 residues. The V and J ends lost 0 bases and 0 bases respectively, with 8 bases between them. Germline values: CDR1 SGHTS, CDR2 YDEGEE. The CDR3 region is CASSLVWQSTDTQYF. In DNA form, the CDR3 reads TGTGCCAGCAGCTTGGTCTGGCAGAGCACAGATACGCAGTATTTT.

The V gene is TRBV28, the J gene TRBJ2-1, with a weak D call TRBD2 (6 bases). Germline V gene sequence: CDR1 MDHEN, CDR2 SYDVKM. This CDR3 comprises 18 residues. V was clipped by 8 bases and J by 1 base, with 24 bases between them. This CDR3 is CASGRIELGAGSYNEQFF. The CDR3 coding sequence is TGTGCCAGCGGTAGAATTGAGTTGGGTGCGGGGTCCTACAATGAGCAGTTCTTC.

Here the CDR3 DNA reads TGTGCCAGCAGCTTAGCGTTAGGGCAGGGGTGGACAGATACGCAGTATTTT. It codes for CASSLALGQGWTDTQYF. The J gene is TRBJ2-3, the V gene TRBV7-6, with D possibly TRBD1 on 6 matching bases. Germline V gene sequence: CDR1 SGHVS, CDR2 FNYEAQ. The CDR3 length is 17 residues. Deletions cut 0 bases from V and 3 bases from J, with 16 bases between.

The rearrangement joins TRBV28 to TRBJ2-1, with 14 bases fitting TRBD2. Germline CDR1 is MDHEN and CDR2 is SYDVKM. V dropped 4 bases and J dropped 8; count of bases not matched to a gene: 4. This CDR3 has 15 amino acids. CDR3 in amino acids: CASSSGTSGSYEQFF. As DNA, the CDR3 is TGTGCCAGCAGTTCCGGGACTAGCGGGAGTTATGAGCAGTTCTTC.

This clone came up a few times. The rearrangement links TRBV7-3 to TRBJ2-5; possibly TRBD1 for D (6 bases). The CDR3 runs 13 residues. The germline gives CDR1 SGHTA, CDR2 FQGTGA. With 5 bases removed from V and 5 bases from J, the gap between germline ends came to 12 bases. CDR3 nucleotide sequence: TGTGCCAGCAGCGTGACAGGATTGGAGACCCAGTACTTC. Amino acid sequence: CASSVTGLETQYF.

The chain uses TRBV7-6 and TRBJ2-2; unclear D gene. The CDR3 is 16 amino acids. Trimming removed 3 bases from V and 0 bases from J, with 11 bases in between. Looked up from germline, CDR1 is SGHVS and CDR2 is FNYEAQ. The CDR3 coding sequence is TGTGCCAGCAGCTTTTTGAGTTCCTCGAACACCGGGGAGCTGTTTTTT. Its protein product is CASSFLSSSNTGELFF. Full variable domain (outside the CDR3, taken from reference TRBV7-6 and TRBJ2-2): GAGVSQSPRYKVTKRGQDVALRCDPISGHVSLYWYRQALGQGPEFLTYFNYEAQQDKSGLPNDRFSAERPEGSISTLTIQRTEQRDSAMYRCASSFLSSSNTGELFFGEGSRLTVL.

The V and J genes are TRBV10-3 and TRBJ1-1; D unresolved. Germline CDR1 reads ENHRY; CDR2 reads SYGVKD. The CDR3 contains 14 residues. V was pared by 1 base and J by 4 bases, with 10 bases between. CDR3 amino acids: CAISEFSSSTEAFF. CDR3 bases: TGTGCCATCAGTGAGTTTTCCTCCTCCACTGAAGCTTTCTTT.

The rearrangement uses TRBV12-3 or TRBV12-4 and TRBJ1-5, with 7 bases identical to TRBD1. Trimming took 5 bases from V and 2 from J; bases not matched to a gene: 0. The length of the CDR3 is 13 residues. The CDR3 reads CASSQGGNQPQHF. In nucleotides, the CDR3 is TGTGCCAGCAGTCAGGGGGGCAATCAGCCCCAGCATTTT.

This clone was recorded once. The chain couples TRBV28 to TRBJ1-5, with 10 bases lining up with TRBD1. J gave up 0 bases and V 6 bases, and 20 bases lay outside the gene matches. The germline gives CDR1 MDHEN, CDR2 SYDVKM. CDR3 length: 21 amino acids. This CDR3 is CASSSLPPGTGADYSNQPQHF. DNA for the CDR3: TGTGCCAGCAGCAGCCTACCTCCCGGGACAGGGGCGGATTATAGCAATCAGCCCCAGCATTTT.

This chain joins TRBV19 and TRBJ2-7, with a weak D call TRBD2 (5 bases). Germline CDR1 LNHDA, CDR2 SQIVND (reference sequence). The CDR3 is 15 amino acids. Between the trimmed V and J ends, which lost 5 bases and 3 bases, there was a span of 17 bases. CDR3 region: CASSPQAGGRYEQYF. The CDR3 region has the DNA TGTGCCAGTAGTCCTCAGGCAGGAGGTCGCTACGAGCAGTACTTC.

This clone occurred once. The chain couples TRBV10-3 to TRBJ2-5; the D gene is possibly TRBD2 (6 bases). Germline V lookup: CDR1 ENHRY, CDR2 SYGVKD. Trimming took 7 bases from V and 5 from J, leaving 14 bases between them. The length of the CDR3 is 13 residues. The CDR3 bases are TGTGCCATCACAGTTCACCGGGAGGAGACCCAGTACTTC. It is translated as CAITVHREETQYF.

This chain links TRBV4-1 with TRBJ2-3, with 7 bases lining up with TRBD2. In germline, CDR1 is MGHRA, CDR2 YSYEKL. There are 16 residues in the CDR3. Trimming took 0 bases from V and 0 from J; bases not matched to a gene: 3. CDR3 protein: CASSQDLGGSTDTQYF. For the CDR3, the DNA is TGCGCCAGCAGCCAAGATCTCGGGGGGAGCACAGATACGCAGTATTTT.